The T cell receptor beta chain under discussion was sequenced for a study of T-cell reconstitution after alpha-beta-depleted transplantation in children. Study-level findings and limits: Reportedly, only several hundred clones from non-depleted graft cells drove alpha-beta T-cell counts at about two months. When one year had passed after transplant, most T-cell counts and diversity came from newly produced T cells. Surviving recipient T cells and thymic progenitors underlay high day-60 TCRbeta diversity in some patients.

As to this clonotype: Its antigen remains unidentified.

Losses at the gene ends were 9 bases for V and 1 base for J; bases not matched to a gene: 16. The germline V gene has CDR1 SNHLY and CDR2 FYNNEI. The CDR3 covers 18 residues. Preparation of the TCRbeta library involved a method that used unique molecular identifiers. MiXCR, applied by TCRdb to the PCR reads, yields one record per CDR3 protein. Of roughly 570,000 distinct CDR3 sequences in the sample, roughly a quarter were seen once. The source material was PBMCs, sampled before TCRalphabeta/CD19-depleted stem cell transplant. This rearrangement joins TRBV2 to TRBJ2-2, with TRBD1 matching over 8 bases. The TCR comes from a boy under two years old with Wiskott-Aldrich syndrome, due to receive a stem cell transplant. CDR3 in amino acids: CARKRGTTDRGNTGELFF. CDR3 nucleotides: TGTGCCAGAAAAAGGGGGACAACCGACAGGGGGAACACCGGGGAGCTGTTTTTT.